A selection of T cell receptor beta chains follows, all from one sample in a study of naive and memory T cell subsets. TCRdb analysed the UMI-ligation and nested PCR reads with MiXCR anew, one entry per CDR3 protein. The table has more than 120,000 distinct CDR3 sequences, approximately 18% seen once. The sample taken for sequencing was naive CD8+ T cells from blood. The source is a human donor in good health. Both conserved end residues are part of each CDR3. The D gene is left open where the match is weak. Not all rows give a size; the values are once, few, many and, for expanded clones, a class.

TRBJ2-7,TRBV5-1,.,.,CASSRPSVEGGTYEQYF,TGCGCCAGCAGCCGGCCCTCGGTGGAGGGTGGGACCTACGAGCAGTACTTC
TRBJ2-1,TRBV30,TRBD1,.,CAWSGDRNYNEQFF,TGTGCCTGGAGTGGGGACAGGAACTACAATGAGCAGTTCTTC
TRBJ2-7,TRBV4-1,.,many,CASSQGQGSYEQYF,TGCGCCAGCAGCCAAGGCCAGGGTTCCTACGAGCAGTACTTC
TRBJ2-2,TRBV29-1,TRBD2,.,CSVLGLHYNTGELFF,TGCAGCGTCCTGGGACTACACTATAACACCGGGGAGCTGTTTTTT
TRBJ1-1,TRBV9,.,.,CASSGLGVEAFF,TGTGCCAGCAGCGGTCTAGGGGTGGAGGCTTTCTTT
TRBJ2-6,TRBV19,.,.,CASSEPGGANVLTF,TGTGCCAGTAGTGAACCGGGAGGGGCCAACGTCCTGACTTTC
TRBJ2-7,TRBV4-2,TRBD2,few,CASSSGDGGSSHYEQYF,TGTGCCAGCAGCTCCGGCGACGGCGGGAGCTCCCACTACGAGCAGTACTTC
TRBJ2-3,TRBV28,TRBD2,few,CASLPGLASPDTQYF,TGTGCCAGCCTACCGGGACTAGCGAGTCCAGATACGCAGTATTTT
TRBJ2-1,TRBV30,.,few,CAWSEGADGPYNEQFF,TGTGCCTGGAGCGAAGGGGCCGACGGGCCCTACAATGAGCAGTTCTTC
TRBJ1-5,TRBV12-3/TRBV12-4,.,.,CASSLEARVFSNQPQHF,TGTGCCAGCAGTTTAGAAGCCCGGGTTTTTAGCAATCAGCCCCAGCATTTT
TRBJ2-5,TRBV27,TRBD1,.,CASSFYRGETQYF,TGTGCCAGCAGTTTCTACAGGGGGGAGACCCAGTACTTC
TRBJ1-1,TRBV6-5,.,.,CASSYSMDLTDEAFF,TGTGCCAGCAGTTACTCGATGGACTTGACAGATGAAGCTTTCTTT
TRBJ2-5,TRBV7-6,TRBD2,few,CASSFWAWREDQETQYF,TGTGCCAGCAGCTTTTGGGCGTGGCGGGAGGACCAAGAGACCCAGTACTTC
TRBJ1-1,TRBV10-2,.,.,CASSTGRNTEAFF,TGCGCCAGCTCGACGGGAAGGAACACTGAAGCTTTCTTT
TRBJ2-7,TRBV13,.,.,CASSLRDEQYF,TGTGCCAGCAGCTTACGCGACGAGCAGTACTTC
TRBJ2-7,TRBV5-6,TRBD1,.,CASSWAGTGRVEQYF,TGTGCCAGCAGCTGGGCCGGGACAGGGCGCGTCGAGCAGTACTTC
TRBJ2-7,TRBV29-1,.,.,CSVVGWNHFGSREQYF,TGCAGCGTTGTTGGGTGGAACCATTTCGGATCGAGAGAGCAGTACTTC
TRBJ2-5,TRBV2,.,.,CASSEEVGAGYQETQYF,TGTGCCAGCAGTGAAGAGGTGGGGGCTGGGTACCAAGAGACCCAGTACTTC
TRBJ1-1,TRBV6-5,.,few,CASSPTVGMTEAFF,TGTGCCAGCAGCCCGACCGTGGGAATGACTGAAGCTTTCTTT
TRBJ1-2,TRBV7-9,.,few,CASKSAFGYGYTF,TGTGCCAGCAAATCAGCCTTCGGCTATGGCTACACCTTC
TRBJ1-5,TRBV28,TRBD1,.,CASSPDRGEQPQHF,TGTGCCAGCAGCCCGGACAGGGGCGAGCAGCCCCAGCATTTT
TRBJ2-2,TRBV6-5,.,few,CASSYLRANTGELFF,TGTGCCAGCAGTTACCTTAGGGCGAACACCGGGGAGCTGTTTTTT
TRBJ2-3,TRBV27,.,.,CASSLSRSTDTQYF,TGTGCCAGCAGTTTATCCCGAAGCACAGATACGCAGTATTTT
TRBJ2-1,TRBV12-5,TRBD2,.,CASGLLAGNEQFF,TGTGCTAGTGGTTTGCTAGCGGGTAATGAGCAGTTCTTC
TRBJ2-1,TRBV7-8,.,.,CASSIRQNNEQFF,TGTGCCAGCAGCATTAGACAGAACAATGAGCAGTTCTTC
TRBJ2-3,TRBV29-1,.,few,CSVPGTLLSDTQYF,TGCAGCGTGCCCGGAACTTTATTAAGCGATACGCAGTATTTT
TRBJ1-6,TRBV4-1,.,.,CASSPPSGDLHF,TGCGCCAGCAGCCCCCCCTCAGGGGACCTCCACTTT
TRBJ1-3,TRBV6-1,.,.,CASVQDSGNTIYF,TGTGCCAGCGTACAGGACTCTGGAAACACCATATATTTT
TRBJ2-4,TRBV7-8,.,.,CASSRQRSGDWKNIQYF,TGTGCCAGCAGCCGTCAAAGATCCGGTGACTGGAAAAACATTCAGTACTTC
TRBJ2-6,TRBV6-5,.,few,CASSYSSQVFSGANVLTF,TGTGCCAGCAGTTACTCGAGCCAGGTTTTCTCTGGGGCCAACGTCCTGACTTTC
TRBJ2-3,TRBV25-1,.,.,CASSEYRAETDTQYF,TGTGCCAGCAGTGAATACAGGGCAGAGACAGATACGCAGTATTTT
TRBJ2-1,TRBV29-1,.,.,CSAGGREGRRSSYNEQFF,TGCAGCGCCGGGGGGCGTGAGGGCCGAAGGAGCTCCTACAATGAGCAGTTCTTC
TRBJ1-1,TRBV28,.,.,CASSRTGDTEAFF,TGTGCCAGCAGTCGAACAGGTGACACTGAAGCTTTCTTT
TRBJ2-3,TRBV9,TRBD2,.,CASSVETSGGDTQYF,TGTGCCAGCAGCGTAGAGACTAGCGGGGGAGATACGCAGTATTTT
TRBJ2-7,TRBV28,.,few,CASTLDREGSYEQYF,TGTGCCAGCACCCTCGACAGGGAGGGATCCTACGAGCAGTACTTC
TRBJ2-1,TRBV12-3/TRBV12-4,TRBD2,.,CASSNRDYYNEQFF,TGTGCCAGCAGTAACCGGGACTACTACAATGAGCAGTTCTTC
TRBJ1-6,TRBV4-1,TRBD1,.,CASSQDPGQGDEASYNSPLHF,TGCGCCAGCAGCCAAGATCCTGGACAGGGGGATGAGGCGTCCTATAATTCACCCCTCCACTTT
TRBJ2-7,TRBV13,TRBD2,few,CASSFYSGSSDEQYF,TGTGCCAGCAGCTTCTACAGCGGGAGTAGCGACGAGCAGTACTTC
TRBJ1-5,TRBV28,.,.,CASRDLGNQPQHF,TGTGCCAGCAGAGACTTGGGCAATCAGCCCCAGCATTTT
TRBJ2-5,TRBV9,.,.,CASSSAGTQETQYF,TGTGCCAGCAGCTCGGCCGGGACACAAGAGACCCAGTACTTC
TRBJ2-2,TRBV5-1,.,.,CASSFRTENTGELFF,TGCGCCAGCAGCTTCCGGACAGAAAACACCGGGGAGCTGTTTTTT
TRBJ2-1,TRBV4-2,TRBD1,few,CASSQERTGINEQFF,TGTGCCAGCAGCCAAGAACGGACAGGGATCAATGAGCAGTTCTTC
TRBJ2-7,TRBV29-1,TRBD1,.,CSVDLGQGYEQYF,TGCAGCGTTGACCTCGGACAGGGCTACGAGCAGTACTTC
TRBJ1-1,TRBV6-1,.,many,CASSEARGSYTEAFF,TGTGCCAGCAGTGAGGCCCGGGGTTCGTACACTGAAGCTTTCTTT
TRBJ2-7,TRBV6-1,TRBD2,once,CASSEIGGWSEQYF,TGTGCCAGCAGTGAAATCGGGGGGTGGTCCGAGCAGTACTTC
TRBJ2-3,TRBV7-2,.,few,CASSSPHSTTVVEDTQYF,TGTGCCAGCAGCTCCCCACACTCTACTACCGTAGTTGAAGATACGCAGTATTTT
TRBJ2-2,TRBV30,TRBD1,.,CAWSTGVSTGELFF,TGTGCCTGGAGCACAGGGGTTAGCACCGGGGAGCTGTTTTTT
TRBJ2-1,TRBV4-1,.,few,CASSQEGPEQFF,TGCGCCAGCAGCCAAGAGGGCCCTGAGCAGTTCTTC
TRBJ2-7,TRBV6-6,TRBD1,.,CASSYVGTGVSHEQYF,TGTGCCAGCAGTTACGTAGGGACAGGGGTAAGCCACGAGCAGTACTTC
TRBJ1-2,TRBV20-1,TRBD1,few,CSAGDSYGYTF,TGCAGTGCCGGGGACAGCTATGGCTACACCTTC
TRBJ1-1,TRBV5-4,TRBD1,.,CASSNPGGNTEAFF,TGTGCCAGCAGCAACCCAGGGGGAAACACTGAAGCTTTCTTT
TRBJ2-7,TRBV13,.,.,CASSSQYQTEYEQYF,TGTGCCAGCAGCTCGCAATATCAGACCGAATACGAGCAGTACTTC
TRBJ1-5,TRBV2,.,few,CASSDEGRQPQHF,TGTGCCAGCAGTGATGAGGGGAGGCAGCCCCAGCATTTT
TRBJ2-1,TRBV6-1,.,few,CASSWELSSYNEQFF,TGTGCCAGCAGTTGGGAGCTTAGCTCCTACAATGAGCAGTTCTTC
TRBJ1-5,TRBV2,.,.,CASSEDQGDNQPQHF,TGTGCCAGCAGTGAAGACCAGGGCGACAATCAGCCCCAGCATTTT